The rows below give T cell receptor beta chains drawn from one sample of a study of T cell responses to AZD1222 COVID-19 vaccine. Profiling relied on immunoSEQ multiplex PCR, and the TCRdb table lists in-frame clones only, not all of them. The table includes under 300,000 clones, roughly 93% detected once. The sample consisted of peripheral blood, taken on day 0 of AZD1222 vaccination. The receptor source for this set is an adult in good health. CDR3s include the opening cysteine and the closing phenylalanine or tryptophan.

CDR3aa: CASSQEPAGGVTDTQYF
v_gene: TRBV4-3
j_gene: TRBJ2-3

CDR3aa: CASSTPGVNEKLFF
v_gene: TRBV19
j_gene: TRBJ1-4

CDR3aa: CASSFTENTEAFF
v_gene: TRBV12-3/TRBV12-4
j_gene: TRBJ1-1

CDR3aa: CASSLLRTVSNQPQHF
v_gene: TRBV7-2
j_gene: TRBJ1-5

CDR3aa: CASSMGKGVGTEAFF
v_gene: TRBV19
j_gene: TRBJ1-1

CDR3aa: CASSQDRNTEAFF
v_gene: TRBV4-3
j_gene: TRBJ1-1

CDR3aa: CASSFGTGAAGELFF
v_gene: TRBV19
j_gene: TRBJ2-2

CDR3aa: CAIPAPDEQYF
v_gene: TRBV4-1
j_gene: TRBJ2-7

CDR3aa: CASSQVEGGPTTDTQYF
v_gene: TRBV4-1
j_gene: TRBJ2-3

CDR3aa: CATSRDPAGVYGYTF
v_gene: TRBV15
j_gene: TRBJ1-2